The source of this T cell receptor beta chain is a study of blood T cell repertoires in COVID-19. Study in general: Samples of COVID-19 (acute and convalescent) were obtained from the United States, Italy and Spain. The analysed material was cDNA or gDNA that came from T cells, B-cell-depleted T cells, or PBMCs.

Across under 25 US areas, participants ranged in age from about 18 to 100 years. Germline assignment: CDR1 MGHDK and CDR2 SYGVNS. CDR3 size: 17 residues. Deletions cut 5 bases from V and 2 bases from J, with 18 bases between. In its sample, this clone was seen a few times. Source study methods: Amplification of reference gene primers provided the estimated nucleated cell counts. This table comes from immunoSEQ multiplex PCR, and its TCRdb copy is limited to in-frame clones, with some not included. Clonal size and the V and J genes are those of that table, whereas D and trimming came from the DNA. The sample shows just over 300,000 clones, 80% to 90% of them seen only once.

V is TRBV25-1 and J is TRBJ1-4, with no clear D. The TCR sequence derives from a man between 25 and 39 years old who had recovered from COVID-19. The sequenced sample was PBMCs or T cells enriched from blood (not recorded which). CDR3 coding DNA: TGTGCCAGCAGTATTTTAAGCGGGGAGAGGACTAATGAAAAACTGTTTTTT. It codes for CASSILSGERTNEKLFF.